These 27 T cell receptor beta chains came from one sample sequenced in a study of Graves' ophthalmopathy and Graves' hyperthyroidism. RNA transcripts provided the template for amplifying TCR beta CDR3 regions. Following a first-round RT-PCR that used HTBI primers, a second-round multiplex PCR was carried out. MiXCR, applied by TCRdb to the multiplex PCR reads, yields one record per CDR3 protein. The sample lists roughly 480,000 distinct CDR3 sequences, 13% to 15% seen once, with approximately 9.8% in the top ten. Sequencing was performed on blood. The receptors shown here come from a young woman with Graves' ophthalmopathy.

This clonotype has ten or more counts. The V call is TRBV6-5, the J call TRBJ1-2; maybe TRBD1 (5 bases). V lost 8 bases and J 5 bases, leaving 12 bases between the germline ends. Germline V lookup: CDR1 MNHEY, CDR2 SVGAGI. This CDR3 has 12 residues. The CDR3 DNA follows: TGTGCCAGCGGCCCGGGGGGTTATGGCTACACCTTC. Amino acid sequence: CASGPGGYGYTF.

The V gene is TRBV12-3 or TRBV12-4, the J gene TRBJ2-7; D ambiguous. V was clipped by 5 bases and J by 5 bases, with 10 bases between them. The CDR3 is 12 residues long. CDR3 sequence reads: CASSPRFHEQYF. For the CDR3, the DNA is TGTGCCAGCAGTCCACGCTTCCACGAGCAGTACTTC.

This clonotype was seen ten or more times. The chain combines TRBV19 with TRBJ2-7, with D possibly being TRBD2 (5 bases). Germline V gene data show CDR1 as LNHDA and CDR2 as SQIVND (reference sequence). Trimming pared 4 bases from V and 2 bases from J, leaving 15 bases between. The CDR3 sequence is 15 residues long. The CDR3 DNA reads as TGTGCCAGTAGTACCGGACTCGGATTAGCCTACGAGCAGTACTTC. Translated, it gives CASSTGLGLAYEQYF. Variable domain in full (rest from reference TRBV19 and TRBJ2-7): DGGITQSPKYLFRKEGQNVTLSCEQNLNHDAMYWYRQDPGQGLRLIYYSQIVNDFQKGDIAEGYSVSREKKESFPLTVTSAQKNPTAFYLCASSTGLGLAYEQYFGPGTRLTVT.

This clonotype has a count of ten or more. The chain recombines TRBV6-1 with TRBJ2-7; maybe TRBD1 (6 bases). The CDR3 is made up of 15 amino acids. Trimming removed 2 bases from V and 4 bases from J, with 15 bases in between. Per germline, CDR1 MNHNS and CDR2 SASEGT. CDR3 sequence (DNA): TGTGCCAGCAGTGAAACAGGGATTAGACGGTACGAGCAGTACTTC. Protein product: CASSETGIRRYEQYF.

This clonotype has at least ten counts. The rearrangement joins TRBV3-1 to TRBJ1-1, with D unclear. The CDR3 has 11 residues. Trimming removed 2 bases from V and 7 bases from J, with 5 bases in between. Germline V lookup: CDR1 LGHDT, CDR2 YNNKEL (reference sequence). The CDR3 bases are TGTGCCAGCAGCCAAAAAGGTGAAGCTTTCTTT. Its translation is CASSQKGEAFF. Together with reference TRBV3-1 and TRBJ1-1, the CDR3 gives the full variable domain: DTAVSQTPKYLVTQMGNDKSIKCEQNLGHDTMYWYKQDSKKFLKIMFSYNNKELIINETVPNRFSPKSPDKAHLNLHINSLELGDSAVYFCASSQKGEAFFGQGTRLTVV.

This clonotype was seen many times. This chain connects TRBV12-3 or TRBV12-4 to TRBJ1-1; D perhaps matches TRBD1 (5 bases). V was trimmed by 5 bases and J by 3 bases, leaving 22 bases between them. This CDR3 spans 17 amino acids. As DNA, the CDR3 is TGTGCCAGCAGTAGAGGGGCGGCTGTGTTGTGGGACACTGAAGCTTTCTTT. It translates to CASSRGAAVLWDTEAFF.

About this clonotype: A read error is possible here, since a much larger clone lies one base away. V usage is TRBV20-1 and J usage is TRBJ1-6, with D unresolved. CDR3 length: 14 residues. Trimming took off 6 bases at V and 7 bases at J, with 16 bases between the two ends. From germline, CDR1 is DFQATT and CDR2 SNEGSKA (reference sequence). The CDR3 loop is CSATWGMDNSPLHF. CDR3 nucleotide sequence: TGCAGTGCGACGTGGGGAATGGACAATTCACCCCTCCACTTT.

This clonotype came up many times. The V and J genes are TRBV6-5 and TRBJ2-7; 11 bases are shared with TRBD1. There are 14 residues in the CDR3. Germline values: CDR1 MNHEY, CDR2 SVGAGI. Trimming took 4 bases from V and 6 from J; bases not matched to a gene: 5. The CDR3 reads CASSLPGQGVEQYF. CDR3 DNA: TGTGCCAGCAGTTTACCGGGACAGGGGGTCGAGCAGTACTTC.

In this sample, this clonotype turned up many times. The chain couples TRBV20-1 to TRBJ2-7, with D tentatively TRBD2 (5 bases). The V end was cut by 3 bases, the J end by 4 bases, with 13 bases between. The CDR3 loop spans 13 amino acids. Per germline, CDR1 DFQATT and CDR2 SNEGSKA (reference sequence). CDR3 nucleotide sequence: TGCAGTGCTAGTTTCCGGGGTGGGTACGAGCAGTACTTC. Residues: CSASFRGGYEQYF.

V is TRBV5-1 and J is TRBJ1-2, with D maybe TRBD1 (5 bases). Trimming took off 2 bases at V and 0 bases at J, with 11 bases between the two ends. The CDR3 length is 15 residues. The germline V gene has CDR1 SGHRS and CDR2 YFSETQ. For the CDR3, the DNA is TGCGCCAGCAGCTTTTGGCAGGGTCCTAACTATGGCTACACCTTC. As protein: CASSFWQGPNYGYTF.

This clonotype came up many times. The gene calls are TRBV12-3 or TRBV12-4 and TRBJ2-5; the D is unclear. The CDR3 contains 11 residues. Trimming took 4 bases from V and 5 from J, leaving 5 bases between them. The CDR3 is CASSYTETQYF. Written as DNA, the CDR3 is TGTGCCAGCAGTTACACTGAGACCCAGTACTTC.

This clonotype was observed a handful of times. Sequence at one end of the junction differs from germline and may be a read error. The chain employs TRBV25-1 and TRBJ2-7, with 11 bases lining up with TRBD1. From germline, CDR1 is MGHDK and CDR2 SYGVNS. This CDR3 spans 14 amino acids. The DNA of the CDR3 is TGTGCCAGCAGTAGAGGGACAGGGGGATACGAGCAGTGCTTC. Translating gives CASSRGTGGYEQCF.

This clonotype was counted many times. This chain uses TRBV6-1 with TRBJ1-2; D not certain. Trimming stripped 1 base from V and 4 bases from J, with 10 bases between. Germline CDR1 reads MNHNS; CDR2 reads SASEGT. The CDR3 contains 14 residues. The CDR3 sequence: CASSEDLGIYGYTF. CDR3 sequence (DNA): TGTGCCAGCAGTGAAGATTTGGGGATCTATGGCTACACCTTC.

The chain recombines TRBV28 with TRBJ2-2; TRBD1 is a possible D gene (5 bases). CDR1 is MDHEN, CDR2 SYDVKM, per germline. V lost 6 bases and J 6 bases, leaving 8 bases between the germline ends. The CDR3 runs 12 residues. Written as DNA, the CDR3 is TGTGCCAGCAGGACAGTTCCCGGGGAGCTGTTTTTT. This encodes CASRTVPGELFF. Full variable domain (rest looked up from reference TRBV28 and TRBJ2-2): DVKVTQSSRYLVKRTGEKVFLECVQDMDHENMFWYRQDPGLGLRLIYFSYDVKMKEKGDIPEGYSVSREKKERFSLILESASTNQTSMYLCASRTVPGELFFGEGSRLTVL.

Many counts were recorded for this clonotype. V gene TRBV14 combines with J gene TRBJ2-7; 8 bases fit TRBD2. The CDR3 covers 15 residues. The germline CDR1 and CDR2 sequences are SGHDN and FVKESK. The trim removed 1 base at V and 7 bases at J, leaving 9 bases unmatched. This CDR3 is CASSQVTGTSGEQYF. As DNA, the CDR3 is TGTGCCAGCAGCCAAGTAACCGGGACTAGTGGGGAGCAGTACTTC.

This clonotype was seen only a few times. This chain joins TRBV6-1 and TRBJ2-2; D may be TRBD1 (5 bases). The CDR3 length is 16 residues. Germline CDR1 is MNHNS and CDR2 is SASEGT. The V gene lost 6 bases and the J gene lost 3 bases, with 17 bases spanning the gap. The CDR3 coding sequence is TGTGCCAGCAGCGCCGTGGACAACCGGGACACCGGGGAGCTGTTTTTT. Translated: CASSAVDNRDTGELFF.

The CDR3 spells CASGLGGPNQPQHF. CDR3 sequence (DNA): TGTGCTAGTGGTTTAGGAGGACCCAATCAGCCCCAGCATTTT. This chain links TRBV12-5 with TRBJ1-5; no clear D. CDR3 length equals 14 residues. Germline values: CDR1 LGHNT, CDR2 FRNRAP. The germline V and J ends were trimmed by 3 bases and 3 bases, with 9 bases remaining between them. Using reference TRBV12-5 and TRBJ1-5 for the parts outside the CDR3, the full variable domain is DARVTQTPRHKVTEMGQEVTMRCQPILGHNTVFWYRQTMMQGLELLAYFRNRAPLDDSGMPKDRFSAEMPDATLATLKIQPSEPRDSAVYFCASGLGGPNQPQHFGDGTRLSIL.

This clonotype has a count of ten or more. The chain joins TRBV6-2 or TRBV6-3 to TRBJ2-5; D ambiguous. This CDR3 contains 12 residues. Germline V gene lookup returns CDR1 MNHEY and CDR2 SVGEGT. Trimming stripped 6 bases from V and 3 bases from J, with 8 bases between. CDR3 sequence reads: CASSPFKETQYF. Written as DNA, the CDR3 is TGTGCCAGCAGCCCTTTCAAAGAGACCCAGTACTTC.

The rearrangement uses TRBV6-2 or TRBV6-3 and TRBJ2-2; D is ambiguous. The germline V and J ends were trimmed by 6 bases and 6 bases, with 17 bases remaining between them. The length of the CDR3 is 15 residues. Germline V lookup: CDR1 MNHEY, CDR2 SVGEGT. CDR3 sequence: CASSRVVRPAGELFF. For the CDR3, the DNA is TGTGCCAGCAGCCGAGTGGTAAGGCCGGCCGGGGAGCTGTTTTTT.

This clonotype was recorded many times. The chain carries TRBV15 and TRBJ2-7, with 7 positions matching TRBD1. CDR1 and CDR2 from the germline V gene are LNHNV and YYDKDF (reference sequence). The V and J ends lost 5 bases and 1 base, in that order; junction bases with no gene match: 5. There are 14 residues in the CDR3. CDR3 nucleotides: TGTGCCACCAGCGGCCACAGGGGTTCCTACGAGCAGTACTTC. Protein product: CATSGHRGSYEQYF.

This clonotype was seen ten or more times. In DNA, the CDR3 is TGTGCCAGCAGCCCTAGCCCAGTCAGCTATGGCTACACCTTC. This codes for CASSPSPVSYGYTF. The rearrangement links TRBV11-2 to TRBJ1-2, with D hard to call. V lost 5 bases, J lost 4 bases, and 14 bases lay in between. CDR1 and CDR2 from the germline V gene are SGHAT and FQNNGV. This CDR3 comprises 14 residues.

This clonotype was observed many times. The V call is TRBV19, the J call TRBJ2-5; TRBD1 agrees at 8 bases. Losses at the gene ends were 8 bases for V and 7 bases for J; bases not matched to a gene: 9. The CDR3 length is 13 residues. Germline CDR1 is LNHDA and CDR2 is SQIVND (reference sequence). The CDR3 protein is CASSDRAGRTQYF. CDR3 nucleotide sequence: TGTGCCAGTTCGGACAGGGCGGGAAGGACCCAGTACTTC. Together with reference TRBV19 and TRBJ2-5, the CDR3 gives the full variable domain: DGGITQSPKYLFRKEGQNVTLSCEQNLNHDAMYWYRQDPGQGLRLIYYSQIVNDFQKGDIAEGYSVSREKKESFPLTVTSAQKNPTAFYLCASSDRAGRTQYFGPGTRLLVL.

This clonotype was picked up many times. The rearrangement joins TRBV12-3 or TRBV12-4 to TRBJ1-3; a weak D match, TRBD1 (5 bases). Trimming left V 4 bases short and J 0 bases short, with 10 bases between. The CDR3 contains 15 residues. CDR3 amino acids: CASSSGLRSGNTIYF. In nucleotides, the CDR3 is TGTGCCAGCAGTTCGGGACTTCGCTCTGGAAACACCATATATTTT.

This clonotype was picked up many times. CDR3 loop: CSARDVRLAGGEQYF. In DNA, the CDR3 is TGCAGTGCTAGAGATGTGAGACTAGCGGGAGGAGAGCAGTACTTC. The chain links TRBV20-1 to TRBJ2-7, with 13 bases that match TRBD2. Per the germline V gene, CDR1 is DFQATT and CDR2 is SNEGSKA (reference sequence). This CDR3 is built from 15 residues. Unmatched junction bases numbered 6, after V lost 0 bases and J lost 7 bases.

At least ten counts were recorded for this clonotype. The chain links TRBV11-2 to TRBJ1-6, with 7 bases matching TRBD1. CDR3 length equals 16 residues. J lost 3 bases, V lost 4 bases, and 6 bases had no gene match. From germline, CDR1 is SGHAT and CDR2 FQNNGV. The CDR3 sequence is CASSSPRDSYNSPLHF. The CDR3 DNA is TGTGCCAGCAGCTCACCCCGGGACAGCTATAATTCACCCCTCCACTTT.

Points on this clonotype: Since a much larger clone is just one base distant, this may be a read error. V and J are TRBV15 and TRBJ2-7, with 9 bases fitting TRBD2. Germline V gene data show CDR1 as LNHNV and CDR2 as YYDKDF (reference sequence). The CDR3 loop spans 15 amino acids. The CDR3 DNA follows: TGTGCCAGCAGCAGAGAAGGGCTAGCGGGGAGTGAGCAGTACTTC. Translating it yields CASSREGLAGSEQYF.

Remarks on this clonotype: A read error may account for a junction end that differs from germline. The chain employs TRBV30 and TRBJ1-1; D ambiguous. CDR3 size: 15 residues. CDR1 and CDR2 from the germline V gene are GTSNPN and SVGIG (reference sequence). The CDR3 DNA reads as TGTGCCTGGAACACAGCCGGTGCGGTCGACACTGAAGCTTGCTTT. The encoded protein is CAWNTAGAVDTEACF. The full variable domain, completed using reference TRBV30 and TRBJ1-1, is SQTIHQWPATLVQPVGSPLSLECTVEGTSNPNLYWYRQAAGRGLQLLFYSVGIGQISSEVPQNLSASRPQDRQFILSSKKLLLSDSGFYLCAWNTAGAVDTEACFGQGTRLTVV.